The rows below give T cell receptor beta chains drawn from one sample of a study of T cell repertoires in cytomegalovirus infection. TCRdb recomputed calls from the reads with MiXCR, one row per CDR3 protein. This repertoire shows hundreds of thousands of distinct CDR3 sequences, roughly 33% found once; its top ten account for under 15%. These receptors have no identified antigens. The sequences come from cultured CD8+ T cells from PBMCs, collected from culture after CMV antigen stimulation. The receptor source for this set is a human donor in good health (CMV status not recorded). Some clones in this sample may be carry-over from other donors' samples. Both conserved end residues are part of each CDR3. A D gene is named only where the DNA matches it firmly. Clone size appears in some rows only: once, few, many, or a class for an expanded clone.

CDR3 length	V gene	D gene	J gene	clone size	CDR3 DNA	CDR3 protein
17	TRBV4-1	NA	TRBJ2-1	NA	TGCGCCAGCAGCCACCACGGACCCCGAAGCTCCTACAATGAGCAGTTCTTC	CASSHHGPRSSYNEQFF
14	TRBV7-2	TRBD1	TRBJ1-4	many	TGTGCCAGCAGCTCCTGGACAGGGGACGAAAAACTGTTTTTT	CASSSWTGDEKLFF
15	TRBV4-2	NA	TRBJ2-1	NA	TGTGCCAGCAGCCAACAAGGGGGCTCCTACAATGAGCAGTTCTTC	CASSQQGGSYNEQFF
15	TRBV5-5	TRBD1	TRBJ2-7	few	TGTGCCAGCAGCTTGGACAGGGGGCATTCTTACGAGCAGTACTTC	CASSLDRGHSYEQYF
13	TRBV12-5	NA	TRBJ1-1	NA	TGTGCTAGTGGTTTGTGGGGGAACACTGAAGCTTTCTTT	CASGLWGNTEAFF
14	TRBV20-1	TRBD2	TRBJ2-3	NA	TGCAGTGCTAGAGATGCGGGGGAGGCAGATACGCAGTATTTT	CSARDAGEADTQYF
18	TRBV4-1	TRBD1	TRBJ2-7	few	TGCGCCAGCAGCCTCCTATGGACAGGGGGCTTTACAATTTACGAGCAGTACTTC	CASSLLWTGGFTIYEQYF
14	TRBV4-1	NA	TRBJ2-7	few	TGCGCCAGCAGCCCCTCAATCTTGGTCTACGAGCAGTACTTC	CASSPSILVYEQYF
16	TRBV27	NA	TRBJ1-2	few	TGTGCCAGCAGTTTAAGTAGGTGGCCTTCTAACTATGGCTACACCTTC	CASSLSRWPSNYGYTF
16	TRBV27	NA	TRBJ1-2	NA	TGTGCCAGCAGTTTTCTCGGGGCTGACATCGTGGGGGGCTACACCTTC	CASSFLGADIVGGYTF
16	TRBV6-2/TRBV6-3	TRBD1	TRBJ2-5	few	TGTGCCAGCAGTTACGCGGACAGGGGGCTCCAAGAGACCCAGTACTTC	CASSYADRGLQETQYF
15	TRBV28	NA	TRBJ1-2	many	TGTGCCAGCAGTTTAGGACAGTTTACAATCTATGGCTACACCTTC	CASSLGQFTIYGYTF
11	TRBV2	NA	TRBJ1-1	NA	TGTGCCAACCGCTCGAACACTGAAGCTTTCTTT	CANRSNTEAFF
16	TRBV6-6	TRBD1	TRBJ1-1	few	TGTGCCAGCAGTTACGGGACAGGGCCCACTAACACTGAAGCTTTCTTT	CASSYGTGPTNTEAFF
16	TRBV6-2/TRBV6-3	TRBD1	TRBJ1-6	few	TGTGCCAGCAGTCTTGGACAGGCCGTTTATAATTCACCCCTCCACTTT	CASSLGQAVYNSPLHF
11	TRBV29-1	TRBD1	TRBJ1-1	NA	TGCAGCGGCACAGGGGCCACTGAAGCTTTCTTT	CSGTGATEAFF
12	TRBV6-1	NA	TRBJ2-2	NA	TGTGCCAGCCCTGGACAGTCGGGGGAGCTGTTTTTT	CASPGQSGELFF
13	TRBV11-2	NA	TRBJ1-2	many	TGTGCCAGCAGCTTACTTGTGGGGATTGGCTACACCTTC	CASSLLVGIGYTF
16	TRBV7-2	TRBD2	TRBJ2-3	few	TGTGCCAGCAGCCCCACTAGCGGGGGGGCCGAAGATACGCAGTATTTT	CASSPTSGGAEDTQYF
13	TRBV7-6	NA	TRBJ2-2	few	TGTGCCAGCAGCTTGGGAGCGACCGGGGAGCTGTTTTTT	CASSLGATGELFF
14	TRBV6-8	TRBD1	TRBJ2-5	NA	TGTGCCAGCACCACCGACAGGGCGCGAGAGACCCAGTACTTC	CASTTDRARETQYF
18	TRBV10-3	NA	TRBJ1-2	few	TGTGCCATCAGTGAGTCCGCAGGGTCAGGGCTTGTGAAACATGGCTACACCTTC	CAISESAGSGLVKHGYTF
15	TRBV5-4	NA	TRBJ2-5	many	TGTGCCAGCAGTAGGGGGGGAAAACCCCAAGAGACCCAGTACTTC	CASSRGGKPQETQYF
16	TRBV11-2	NA	TRBJ1-1	few	TGTGCCAGCAGCATTAGGACATATGGGGGCAGGGCTGAAGCTTTCTTT	CASSIRTYGGRAEAFF
13	TRBV12-3/TRBV12-4	TRBD1	TRBJ1-2	NA	TGTGCCAGCACCTTAGGGACAGGTTTCGGCTACACCTTC	CASTLGTGFGYTF
15	TRBV7-9	NA	TRBJ1-1	NA	TGTGCCAGCAGCCGACTGATCAGCGGGAACACTGAAGCTTTCTTT	CASSRLISGNTEAFF
17	TRBV12-3/TRBV12-4	TRBD2	TRBJ2-1	NA	TGTGCCAGCAGAGACCCGACTAGCGGGGGGGCCTATAATGAGCAGTTCTTC	CASRDPTSGGAYNEQFF
14	TRBV6-1	NA	TRBJ2-7	NA	TGTGCCAGCAGTGGGCAGGGTAGGAGAGACGAGCAGTACTTC	CASSGQGRRDEQYF
18	TRBV7-4	TRBD1	TRBJ2-4	NA	TGTGCCAGCAGCTTACCCTGGGGGCCAGGGGGCGCCCAGAACATTCAGTACTTC	CASSLPWGPGGAQNIQYF
15	TRBV7-6	NA	TRBJ2-3	NA	TGTGCCAGCAGCTTGACTCCTGGGGGGACAGATACGCAGTATTTT	CASSLTPGGTDTQYF
16	TRBV7-9	TRBD2	TRBJ2-1	few	TGTGCCAGCAGCAATCAGGGACTAAGGACCTACAATGAGCAGTTCTTC	CASSNQGLRTYNEQFF
16	TRBV4-1	NA	TRBJ1-2	once	TGCGCCAGCAGCCAAGAGTCAGGGACTTGGGCCTATGGCTACACCTTC	CASSQESGTWAYGYTF